This T cell receptor beta chain was observed in a study of blood T cell repertoires in COVID-19. Across the whole study: Specimens from acute and convalescent COVID-19 originated in the United States, Italy and Spain. PBMCs, B-cell-depleted T cells, or T cells provided the cDNA or gDNA that made up the material.

Per the study methods: Reference gene primers were amplified, and this amplification served to estimate nucleated cell counts. Using immunoSEQ multiplex PCR, the repertoire was profiled, and TCRdb retains in-frame clones only, with some absent. The D gene and trimming were derived from the DNA, and the V and J assignments and clone size from that table. Found here are 130,000 to 150,000 clones, 87% of them singletons; the top ten hold approximately 4.2%. Between the trimmed V and J ends, which lost 5 bases and 0 bases, there was a span of 10 bases. Per germline, CDR1 MNHEY and CDR2 SVGEGT. CDR3 length equals 14 residues.

This sequence was found in a woman between 35 and 50 years old with acute or convalescent COVID-19. The material sequenced was peripheral blood. The V and J genes are TRBV6-2 or TRBV6-3 and TRBJ1-1; no reliable D call. The CDR3 coding sequence is TGTGCCAGCAGTAAGACATTCATGAACACTGAAGCTTTCTTT. As protein: CASSKTFMNTEAFF.